These T cell receptor beta chains were read from a single sample in a study of control samples from healthy donors and cancer patients. The table came from immunoSEQ multiplex PCR; TCRdb's copy has only in-frame clones and leaves some out. The table includes roughly 130,000 clones, around 93% detected once. The specimen sequenced was blood. The receptors here all came from a man younger than 35 in good health. Both conserved end residues are part of each CDR3. Each record gives: D gene, V gene, J gene, clone size, CDR3 protein, CDR3 DNA. A D gene is named only where the DNA matches it firmly. Clone size is given for some rows only: seen once, a few or many times, or a class if the clone is expanded.

TRBD1,TRBV6-6,TRBJ2-7,NA,CASSPQGGILPYEQYF,TGTGCCAGCAGTCCACAGGGGGGCATCCTTCCCTACGAGCAGTACTTC
NA,TRBV30,TRBJ1-1,NA,CAWSLEGKAFF,TGTGCCTGGAGTCTTGAAGGGAAAGCTTTCTTT
NA,TRBV5-1,TRBJ2-7,few,CASSLRGARRQDTSYEQYF,TGCGCCAGCAGCTTGCGCGGGGCCAGAAGACAGGACACCTCCTACGAGCAGTACTTC
TRBD1,TRBV30,TRBJ2-6,NA,CAWSIGTGRGNVLTF,TGTGCCTGGAGTATAGGGACAGGGAGAGGGAACGTCCTGACTTTC
NA,TRBV9,TRBJ1-5,NA,CASSVGMGELDQPQHF,TGTGCCAGCAGCGTAGGTATGGGGGAACTGGATCAGCCCCAGCATTTT
TRBD2,TRBV6-4,TRBJ2-5,NA,CASSVFPGLAGEETQYF,TGTGCCAGCAGTGTTTTTCCGGGACTAGCGGGGGAAGAGACCCAGTACTTC
NA,TRBV30,TRBJ2-2,NA,CAWSDPRELFF,TGTGCCTGGAGCGACCCCCGGGAGCTGTTTTTT
TRBD1,TRBV6-6,TRBJ1-1,NA,CASSYSRGQTEAFF,TGTGCCAGCAGTTACTCAAGGGGGCAGACTGAAGCTTTCTTT
TRBD1,TRBV23-1,TRBJ2-7,NA,CASGGQGEGTYEQYF,TGCGCCAGCGGGGGACAGGGGGAGGGGACCTACGAGCAGTACTTC
TRBD2,TRBV5-5,TRBJ2-7,NA,CASSLESSGGVYEQYF,TGTGCCAGCAGCTTGGAGTCCAGCGGGGGGGTCTACGAGCAGTACTTC